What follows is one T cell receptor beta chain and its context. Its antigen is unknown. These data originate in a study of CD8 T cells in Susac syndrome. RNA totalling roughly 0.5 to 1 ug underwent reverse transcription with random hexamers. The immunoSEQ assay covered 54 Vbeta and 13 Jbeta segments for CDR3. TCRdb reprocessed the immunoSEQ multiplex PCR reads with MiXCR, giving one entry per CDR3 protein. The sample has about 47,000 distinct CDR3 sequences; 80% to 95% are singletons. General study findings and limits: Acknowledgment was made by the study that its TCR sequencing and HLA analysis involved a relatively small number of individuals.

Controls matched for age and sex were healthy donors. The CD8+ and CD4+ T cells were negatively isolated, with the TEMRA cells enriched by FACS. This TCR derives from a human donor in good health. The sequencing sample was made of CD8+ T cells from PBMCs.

The CDR3, as DNA: TGTGCCAGCAGCGCCCGTGGTTTGTATGGGTCGGAGGGCTACGAGCAGTACTTC. It specifies CASSARGLYGSEGYEQYF. This chain links TRBV9 with TRBJ2-7; perhaps TRBD2 as D (6 bases). CDR3 length equals 18 residues. V dropped 3 bases and J dropped 3 bases, with 25 bases sitting between them. The germline V gene has CDR1 SGDLS and CDR2 YYNGEE.